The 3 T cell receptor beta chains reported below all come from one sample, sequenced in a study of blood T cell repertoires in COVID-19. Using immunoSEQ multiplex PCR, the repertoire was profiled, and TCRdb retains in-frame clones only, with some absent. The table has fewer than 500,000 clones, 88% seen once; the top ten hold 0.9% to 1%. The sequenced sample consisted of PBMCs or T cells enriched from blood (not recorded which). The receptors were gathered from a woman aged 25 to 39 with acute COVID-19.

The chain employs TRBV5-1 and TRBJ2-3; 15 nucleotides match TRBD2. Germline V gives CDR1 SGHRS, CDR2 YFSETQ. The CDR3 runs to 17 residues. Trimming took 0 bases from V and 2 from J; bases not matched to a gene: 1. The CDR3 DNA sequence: TGCGCCAGCAGCTTGGGGACTAGCGGGGGGGCCACAGATACGCAGTATTTT. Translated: CASSLGTSGGATDTQYF.

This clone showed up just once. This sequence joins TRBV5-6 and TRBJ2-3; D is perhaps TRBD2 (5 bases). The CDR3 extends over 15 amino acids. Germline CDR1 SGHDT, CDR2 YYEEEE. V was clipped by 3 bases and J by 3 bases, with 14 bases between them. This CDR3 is CASSYPERATDTQYF. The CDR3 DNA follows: TGTGCCAGCAGCTACCCAGAGAGGGCGACAGATACGCAGTATTTT. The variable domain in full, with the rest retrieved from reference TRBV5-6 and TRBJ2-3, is DAGVTQSPTHLIKTRGQQVTLRCSPKSGHDTVSWYQQALGQGPQFIFQYYEEEERQRGNFPDRFSGHQFPNYSSELNVNALLLGDSALYLCASSYPERATDTQYFGPGTRLTVL.

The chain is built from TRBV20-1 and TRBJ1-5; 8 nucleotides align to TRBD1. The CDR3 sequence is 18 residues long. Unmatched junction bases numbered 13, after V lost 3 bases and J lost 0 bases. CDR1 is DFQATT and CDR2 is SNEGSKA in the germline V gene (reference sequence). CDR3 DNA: TGCAGTGCTAGTGGTCGGACAGGGCTATCCTATAGCAATCAGCCCCAGCATTTT. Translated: CSASGRTGLSYSNQPQHF.